Shown below are 13 T cell receptor beta chains from a single sample sequenced in a study of HIV-infected children after antiretroviral therapy interruption. Treatment here: PENTA 11 planned treatment interruption arm or continuous ART arm. The TCR library was built from RNA with a 3' RACE protocol and unique molecular identifiers. MiXCR, run by TCRdb on the 3' RACE reads, gives a single entry per CDR3 protein. The data hold about 89,000 distinct CDR3 sequences, with about 6.3% observed a single time. The starting material was CD45RA+ CD4+ T cells from PBMCs, pooled from several time points, obtained from a donor given antiretroviral therapy, either interrupted or continuous. Described subset: naive CD4+ CD45RA+ CD45RO- T cells. The receptors derive from a pool of human donors with HIV.

This clonotype has ten or more counts. Here the CDR3 DNA reads TGTGCCAGCAGTTCCGGACGGACCTCCTACGAGCAGTACTTC. This encodes CASSSGRTSYEQYF. This sequence joins TRBV6-6 and TRBJ2-7; no definite D call. The CDR3 loop spans 14 amino acids. The germline CDR1 and CDR2 sequences are MNHNY and SVGAGI (reference sequence). The V gene lost 4 bases and the J gene lost 0 bases, with 10 bases spanning the gap.

This clonotype was counted many times. This sequence joins TRBV30 and TRBJ2-1; D is possibly TRBD2 (5 bases). The V and J ends lost 5 bases and 2 bases respectively, with 10 bases between them. Looked up from germline, CDR1 is GTSNPN and CDR2 is SVGIG (reference sequence). This CDR3 has 13 amino acids. In DNA form, the CDR3 reads TGTGCCTGGGGACCTAGCACCTACAATGAGCAGTTCTTC. Protein: CAWGPSTYNEQFF.

The chain has TRBV5-1 and TRBJ2-2, with TRBD1 matching over 7 bases. V shed 6 bases, J shed 4 bases, and the junction held 15 bases outside the gene matches. Germline-derived CDR1 and CDR2 are SGHRS and YFSETQ. The CDR3 loop spans 17 amino acids. The CDR3: CASNGPRGGSGTGELFF. Here the CDR3 DNA reads TGCGCCAGCAACGGCCCAAGAGGGGGCAGCGGCACCGGGGAGCTGTTTTTT.

A note on this clonotype: This could be a read error, since a much larger clone is one nucleotide away. The CDR3 DNA reads TGTGCCACACAACATGGGCCGGGTGGCTACACCTTC. Amino acid sequence: CATQHGPGGYTF. V usage is TRBV24-1 and J usage is TRBJ1-2, with D unclear. The V end lost 10 bases, the J end lost 7 bases, and 15 bases lay between the germline ends. From germline, CDR1 is KGHDR and CDR2 SFDVKD. This CDR3 contains 12 residues.

This clonotype turned up a few times. The chain links TRBV5-6 to TRBJ1-1; 8 bases align to TRBD1. Per germline, CDR1 SGHDT and CDR2 YYEEEE. This CDR3 region has 15 residues. Trimming removed 6 bases from V and 8 bases from J; junction bases left unmatched: 15. The CDR3 is CASTLGPTGDLEAFF. The CDR3 DNA reads TGTGCCAGCACCCTGGGACCGACAGGGGATCTCGAAGCTTTCTTT.

At least ten counts were recorded for this clonotype. V gene TRBV5-1 combines with J gene TRBJ1-1; D gene unclear. CDR3 length: 14 residues. Germline assignment: CDR1 SGHRS and CDR2 YFSETQ. V was pared by 1 base and J by 0 bases, with 7 bases between. The CDR3 DNA reads TGCGCCAGCAGCTTGACCGTTTTGAACACTGAAGCTTTCTTT. Protein: CASSLTVLNTEAFF.

The V gene is TRBV4-1, the J gene TRBJ2-1; D is perhaps TRBD2 (7 bases). The CDR3 contains 15 residues. The V gene's germline CDR1 is MGHRA and CDR2 YSYEKL. Trimming removed 3 bases at V and 7 bases at J, with 16 bases between. The CDR3 region has the DNA TGCGCCAGCAGCCATGTGGGGGGGCCGGTAAATGAGCAGTTCTTC. This encodes CASSHVGGPVNEQFF.

At least ten counts were recorded for this clonotype. The chain recombines TRBV4-2 with TRBJ1-1; TRBD1 agrees at 7 bases. V was pared by 4 bases and J by 1 base, with 9 bases of the junction left unmatched. CDR3 size: 16 residues. The germline gives CDR1 LGHNA, CDR2 YNFKEQ. The CDR3: CASSPRDSYANTEAFF. The CDR3, as DNA: TGTGCCAGCAGCCCCCGGGACAGCTATGCGAACACTGAAGCTTTCTTT.

There are many counts of this clonotype. The chain has TRBV12-3 or TRBV12-4 and TRBJ1-2, with D possibly TRBD1 on 5 matching bases. The CDR3 has 11 residues. The ends were cut back, 10 bases at V and 7 bases at J, with 13 bases in the middle. CDR3 residues: CATGRAGGYTF. Written as DNA, the CDR3 is TGTGCCACCGGCAGGGCGGGTGGCTACACCTTC.

This clonotype was detected many times. This chain links TRBV5-1 with TRBJ2-7; D is ambiguous. In germline, CDR1 is SGHRS, CDR2 YFSETQ. CDR3 length equals 14 residues. Trimming cost V 0 bases and J 3 bases, with 10 bases left between them. The CDR3 DNA reads TGCGCCAGCAGCTTGGACTCCAGGAACTACGAGCAGTACTTC. Translating gives CASSLDSRNYEQYF.

This clonotype was found many times. V is TRBV7-8 and J is TRBJ2-1; maybe TRBD1 (5 bases). Germline CDR1 and CDR2: SGHVS and FQNEAQ. The length of the CDR3 is 16 residues. V was pared by 2 bases and J by 9 bases, with 20 bases between. In nucleotides, the CDR3 is TGTGCCAGCAGCTTAAGGGCCGCAGGGCCCTTAGGTGAGCAGTTCTTC. This gives the protein CASSLRAAGPLGEQFF.

This chain joins TRBV19 and TRBJ2-2; the D call may be TRBD1 or TRBD2 (5 bases each). Germline V gene data show CDR1 as LNHDA and CDR2 as SQIVND (reference sequence). With 7 bases removed from V and 6 bases from J, the gap between germline ends came to 15 bases. The CDR3 is 14 residues long. CDR3 in DNA: TGTGCCAGTAACCCGTCAGGGACCTCCGGGGAGCTGTTTTTT. Amino acid sequence: CASNPSGTSGELFF.

This clonotype was seen ten or more times. The chain recombines TRBV12-3 or TRBV12-4 with TRBJ2-3, with 8 bases matching TRBD1. CDR3 length equals 16 residues. V trimming: 5 bases; J trimming: 5 bases; junction bases outside the gene matches: 12. CDR3 residues: CASSADSWTGIDTQYF. CDR3 coding DNA: TGTGCCAGCAGTGCCGATAGCTGGACAGGGATAGATACGCAGTATTTT.